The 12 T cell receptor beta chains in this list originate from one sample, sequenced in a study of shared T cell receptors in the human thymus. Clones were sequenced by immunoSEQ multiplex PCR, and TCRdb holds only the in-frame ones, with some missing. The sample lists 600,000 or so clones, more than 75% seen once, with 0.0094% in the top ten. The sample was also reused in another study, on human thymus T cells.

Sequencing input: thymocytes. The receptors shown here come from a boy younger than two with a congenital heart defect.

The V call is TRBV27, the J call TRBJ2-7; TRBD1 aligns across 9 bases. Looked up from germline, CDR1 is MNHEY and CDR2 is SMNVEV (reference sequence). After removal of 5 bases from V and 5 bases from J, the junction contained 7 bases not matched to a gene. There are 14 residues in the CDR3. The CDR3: CASSIRDRDNEQYF. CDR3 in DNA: TGTGCCAGCAGTATTCGGGACAGGGATAACGAGCAGTACTTC.

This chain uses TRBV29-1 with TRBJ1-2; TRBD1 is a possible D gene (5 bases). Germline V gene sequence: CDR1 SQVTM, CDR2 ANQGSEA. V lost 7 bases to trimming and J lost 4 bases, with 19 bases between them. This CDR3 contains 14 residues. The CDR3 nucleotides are TGCAGCGATCTTAGAGGCCCAGACAGCTATGGCTACACCTTC. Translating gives CSDLRGPDSYGYTF.

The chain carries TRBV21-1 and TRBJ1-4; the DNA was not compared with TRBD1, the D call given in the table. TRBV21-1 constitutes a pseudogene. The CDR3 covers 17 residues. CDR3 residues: CASSRTGTGEVNEKLFF. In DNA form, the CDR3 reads TGTGCCAGCAGCAGAACCGGGACAGGGGAGGTTAATGAAAAACTGTTTTTT.

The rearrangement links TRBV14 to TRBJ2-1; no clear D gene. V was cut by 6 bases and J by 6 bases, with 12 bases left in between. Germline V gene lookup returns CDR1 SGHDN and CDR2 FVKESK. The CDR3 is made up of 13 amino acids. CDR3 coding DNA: TGTGCCAGCAGTCACGGGTCCCGCAATGAGCAGTTCTTC. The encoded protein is CASSHGSRNEQFF.

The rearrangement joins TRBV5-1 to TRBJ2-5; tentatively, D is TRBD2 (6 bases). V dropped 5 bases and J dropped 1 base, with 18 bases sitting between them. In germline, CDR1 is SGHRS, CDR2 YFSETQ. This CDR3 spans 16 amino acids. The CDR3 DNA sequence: TGCGCCAGCAGGGACCGGGACTGGAGGGCCCAAGAGACCCAGTACTTC. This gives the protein CASRDRDWRAQETQYF.

CDR3 sequence: CASSPPGQGTEAFF. CDR3 sequence (DNA): TGTGCCAGCAGTCCCCCTGGACAGGGCACTGAAGCTTTCTTT. The J gene is TRBJ1-1, the V gene TRBV11-2; 8 bases align to TRBD1. The germline gives CDR1 SGHAT, CDR2 FQNNGV. The CDR3 is 14 amino acids. Trimming took 6 bases from V and 4 from J; bases not matched to a gene: 7.

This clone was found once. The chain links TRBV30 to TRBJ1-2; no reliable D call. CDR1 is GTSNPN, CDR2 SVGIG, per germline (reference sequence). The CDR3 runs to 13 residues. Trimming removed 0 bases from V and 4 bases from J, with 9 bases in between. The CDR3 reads CAWSVQRGYGYTF. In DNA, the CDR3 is TGTGCCTGGAGTGTACAACGAGGCTATGGCTACACCTTC. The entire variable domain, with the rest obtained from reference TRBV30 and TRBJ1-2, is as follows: SQTIHQWPATLVQPVGSPLSLECTVEGTSNPNLYWYRQAAGRGLQLLFYSVGIGQISSEVPQNLSASRPQDRQFILSSKKLLLSDSGFYLCAWSVQRGYGYTFGSGTRLTVV.

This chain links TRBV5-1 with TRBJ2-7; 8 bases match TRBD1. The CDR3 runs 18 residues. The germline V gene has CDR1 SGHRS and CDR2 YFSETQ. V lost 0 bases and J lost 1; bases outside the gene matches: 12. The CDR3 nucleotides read TGCGCCAGCAGCTTGGTACGGGCAGGGGGCGGTAGATCCTACGAGCAGTACTTC. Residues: CASSLVRAGGGRSYEQYF.

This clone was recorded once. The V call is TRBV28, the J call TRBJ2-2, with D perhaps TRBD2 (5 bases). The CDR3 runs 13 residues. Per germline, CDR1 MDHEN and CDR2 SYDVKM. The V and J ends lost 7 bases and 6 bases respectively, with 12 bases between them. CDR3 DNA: TGTGCCAGCACGCAGACCGGGGCCGGGGAGCTGTTTTTT. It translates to CASTQTGAGELFF.

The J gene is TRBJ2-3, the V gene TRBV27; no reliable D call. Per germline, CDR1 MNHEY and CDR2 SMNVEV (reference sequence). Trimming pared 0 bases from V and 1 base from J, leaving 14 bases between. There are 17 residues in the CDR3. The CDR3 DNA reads TGTGCCAGCAGTTTATCGCGAGGTGGCTGGGGCACAGATACGCAGTATTTT. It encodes CASSLSRGGWGTDTQYF.

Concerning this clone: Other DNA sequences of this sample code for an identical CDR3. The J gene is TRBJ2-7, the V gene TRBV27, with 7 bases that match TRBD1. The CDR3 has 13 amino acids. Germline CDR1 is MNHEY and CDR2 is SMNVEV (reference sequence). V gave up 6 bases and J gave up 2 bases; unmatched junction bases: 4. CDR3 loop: CASRTGSPYEQYF. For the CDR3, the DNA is TGTGCCAGCAGGACAGGGAGCCCCTACGAGCAGTACTTC.

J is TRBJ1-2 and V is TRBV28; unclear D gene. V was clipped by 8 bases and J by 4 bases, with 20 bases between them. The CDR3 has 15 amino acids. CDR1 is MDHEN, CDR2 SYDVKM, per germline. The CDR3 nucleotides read TGTGCCAGCTCCATTAGGAGACCCGTTATCTATGGCTACACCTTC. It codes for CASSIRRPVIYGYTF.